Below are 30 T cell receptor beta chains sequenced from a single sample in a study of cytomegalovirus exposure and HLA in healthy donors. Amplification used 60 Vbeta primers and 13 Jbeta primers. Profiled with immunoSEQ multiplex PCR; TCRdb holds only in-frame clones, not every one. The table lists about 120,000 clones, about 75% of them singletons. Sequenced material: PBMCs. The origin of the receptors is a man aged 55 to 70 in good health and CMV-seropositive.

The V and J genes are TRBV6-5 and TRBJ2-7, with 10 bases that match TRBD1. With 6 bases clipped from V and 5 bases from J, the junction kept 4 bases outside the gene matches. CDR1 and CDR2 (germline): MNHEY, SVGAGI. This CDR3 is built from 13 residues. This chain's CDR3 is CASRGQGKHEQYF. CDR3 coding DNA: TGTGCCAGCAGGGGACAGGGGAAACACGAGCAGTACTTC.

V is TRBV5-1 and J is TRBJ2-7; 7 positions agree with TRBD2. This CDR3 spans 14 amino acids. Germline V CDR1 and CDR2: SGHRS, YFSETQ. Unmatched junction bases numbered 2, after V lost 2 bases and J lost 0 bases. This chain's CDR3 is CASSFGGFSYEQYF. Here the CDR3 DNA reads TGCGCCAGCAGCTTCGGGGGGTTCTCCTACGAGCAGTACTTC.

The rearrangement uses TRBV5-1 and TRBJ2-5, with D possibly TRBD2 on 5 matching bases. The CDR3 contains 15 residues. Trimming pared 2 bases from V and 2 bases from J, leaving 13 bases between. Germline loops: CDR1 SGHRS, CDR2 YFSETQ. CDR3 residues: CASSFGESRQETQYF. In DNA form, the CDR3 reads TGCGCCAGCAGCTTCGGGGAGAGTCGGCAAGAGACCCAGTACTTC.

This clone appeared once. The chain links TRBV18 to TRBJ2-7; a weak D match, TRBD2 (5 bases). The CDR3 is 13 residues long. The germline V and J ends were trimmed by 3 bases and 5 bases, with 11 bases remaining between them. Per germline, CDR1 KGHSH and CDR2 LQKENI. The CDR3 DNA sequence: TGTGCCAGCTCACCGGGCTTCGGGGACGAGCAGTACTTC. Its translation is CASSPGFGDEQYF.

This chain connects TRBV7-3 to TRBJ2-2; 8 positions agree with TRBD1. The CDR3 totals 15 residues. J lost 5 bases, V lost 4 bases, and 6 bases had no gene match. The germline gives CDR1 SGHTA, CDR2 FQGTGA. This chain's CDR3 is CASSSTGETTGELFF. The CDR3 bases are TGTGCCAGCAGCTCGACAGGGGAGACTACCGGGGAGCTGTTTTTT.

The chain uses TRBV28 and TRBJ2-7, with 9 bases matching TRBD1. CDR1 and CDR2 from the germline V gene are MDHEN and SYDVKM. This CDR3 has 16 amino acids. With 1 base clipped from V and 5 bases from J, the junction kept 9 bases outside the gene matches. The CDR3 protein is CASSLSPGQGKDEQYF. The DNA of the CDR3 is TGTGCCAGCAGTTTATCGCCTGGACAGGGGAAGGACGAGCAGTACTTC. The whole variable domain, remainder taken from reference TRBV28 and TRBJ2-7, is DVKVTQSSRYLVKRTGEKVFLECVQDMDHENMFWYRQDPGLGLRLIYFSYDVKMKEKGDIPEGYSVSREKKERFSLILESASTNQTSMYLCASSLSPGQGKDEQYFGPGTRLTVT.

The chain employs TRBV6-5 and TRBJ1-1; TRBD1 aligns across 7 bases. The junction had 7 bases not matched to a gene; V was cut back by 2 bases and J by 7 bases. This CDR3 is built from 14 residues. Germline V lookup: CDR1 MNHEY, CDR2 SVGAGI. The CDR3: CASSYDREGYEAFF. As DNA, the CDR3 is TGTGCCAGCAGTTACGACAGGGAAGGATATGAAGCTTTCTTT.

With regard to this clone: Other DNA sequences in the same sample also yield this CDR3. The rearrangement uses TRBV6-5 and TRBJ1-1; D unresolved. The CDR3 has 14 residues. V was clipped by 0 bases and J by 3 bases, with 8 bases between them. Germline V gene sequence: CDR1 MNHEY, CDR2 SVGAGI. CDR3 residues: CASSYSGGDTEAFF. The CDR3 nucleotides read TGTGCCAGCAGTTACTCGGGCGGGGACACTGAAGCTTTCTTT.

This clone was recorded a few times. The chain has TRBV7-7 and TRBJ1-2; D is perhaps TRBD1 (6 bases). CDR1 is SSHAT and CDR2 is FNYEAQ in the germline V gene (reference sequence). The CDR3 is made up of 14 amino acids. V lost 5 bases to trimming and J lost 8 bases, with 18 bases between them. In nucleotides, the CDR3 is TGTGCCAGCAGCGCCAGCGCGGGGGGCGGCGGCTACACCTTC. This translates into CASSASAGGGGYTF.

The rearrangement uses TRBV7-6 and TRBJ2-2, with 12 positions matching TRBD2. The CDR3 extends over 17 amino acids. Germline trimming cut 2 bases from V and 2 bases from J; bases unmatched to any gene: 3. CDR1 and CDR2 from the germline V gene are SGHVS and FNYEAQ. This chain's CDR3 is CASSLTSGGRNTGELFF. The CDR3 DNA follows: TGTGCCAGCAGCTTAACTAGCGGGGGGAGAAACACCGGGGAGCTGTTTTTT.

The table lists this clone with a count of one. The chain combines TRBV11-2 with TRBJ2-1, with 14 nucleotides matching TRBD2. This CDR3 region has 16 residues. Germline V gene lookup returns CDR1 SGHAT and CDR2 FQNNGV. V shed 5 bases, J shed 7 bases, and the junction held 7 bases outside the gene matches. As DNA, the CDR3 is TGTGCCAGCAGCCTTAGGACTAGCGGGGGGTGGAATGAGCAGTTCTTC. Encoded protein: CASSLRTSGGWNEQFF.

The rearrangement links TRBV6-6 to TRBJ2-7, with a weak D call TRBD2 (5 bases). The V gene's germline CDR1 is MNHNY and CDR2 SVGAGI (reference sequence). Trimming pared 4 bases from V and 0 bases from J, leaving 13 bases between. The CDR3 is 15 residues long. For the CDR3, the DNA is TGTGCCAGCAGTTTAACGTGGGAGAGCTCCTACGAGCAGTACTTC. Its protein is CASSLTWESSYEQYF.

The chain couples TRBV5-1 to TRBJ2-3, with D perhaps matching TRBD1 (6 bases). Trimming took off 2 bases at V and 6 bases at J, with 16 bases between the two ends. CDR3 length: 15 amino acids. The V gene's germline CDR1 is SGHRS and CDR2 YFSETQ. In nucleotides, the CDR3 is TGCGCCAGCAGCTTACTGGCAGGGGATTCGGATACGCAGTATTTT. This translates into CASSLLAGDSDTQYF.

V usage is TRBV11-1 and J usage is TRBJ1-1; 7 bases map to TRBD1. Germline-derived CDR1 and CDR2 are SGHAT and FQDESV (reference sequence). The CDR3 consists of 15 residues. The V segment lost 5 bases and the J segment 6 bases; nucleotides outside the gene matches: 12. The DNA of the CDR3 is TGTGCCAGCAGCCCCTCAAGACAGGGAGACGCTGAAGCTTTCTTT. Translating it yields CASSPSRQGDAEAFF.

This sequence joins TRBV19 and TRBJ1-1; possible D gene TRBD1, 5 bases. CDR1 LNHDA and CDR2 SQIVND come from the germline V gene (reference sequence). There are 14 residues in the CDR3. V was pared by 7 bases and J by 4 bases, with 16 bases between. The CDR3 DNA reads TGTGCCAGTACCCTTACAGGCGGGGGCACTGAAGCTTTCTTT. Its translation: CASTLTGGGTEAFF.

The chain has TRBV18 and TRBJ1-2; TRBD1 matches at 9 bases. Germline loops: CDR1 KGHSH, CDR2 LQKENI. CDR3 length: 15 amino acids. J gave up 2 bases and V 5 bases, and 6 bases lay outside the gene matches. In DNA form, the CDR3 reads TGTGCCAGCTCAACTATCGGACAGGGGAACTATGGCTACACCTTC. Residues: CASSTIGQGNYGYTF. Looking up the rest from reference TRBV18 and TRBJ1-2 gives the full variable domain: NAGVMQNPRHLVRRRGQEARLRCSPMKGHSHVYWYRQLPEEGLKFMVYLQKENIIDESGMPKERFSAEFPKEGPSILRIQQVVRGDSAAYFCASSTIGQGNYGYTFGSGTRLTVV.

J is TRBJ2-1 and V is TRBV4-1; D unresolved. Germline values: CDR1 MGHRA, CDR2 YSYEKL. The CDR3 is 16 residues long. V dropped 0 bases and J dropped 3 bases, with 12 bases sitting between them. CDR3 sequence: CASSQDRTRNYNEQFF. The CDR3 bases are TGCGCCAGCAGCCAAGATCGAACGCGGAACTACAATGAGCAGTTCTTC.

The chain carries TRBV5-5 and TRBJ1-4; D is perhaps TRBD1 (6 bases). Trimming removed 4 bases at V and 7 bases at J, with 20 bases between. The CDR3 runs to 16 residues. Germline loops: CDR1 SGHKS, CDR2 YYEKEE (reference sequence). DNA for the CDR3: TGTGCCAGCAGCCTCCGGGACAAGAAGCCTCCTGAAAAACTGTTTTTT. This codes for CASSLRDKKPPEKLFF. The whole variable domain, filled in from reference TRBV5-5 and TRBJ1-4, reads DAGVTQSPTHLIKTRGQQVTLRCSPISGHKSVSWYQQVLGQGPQFIFQYYEKEERGRGNFPDRFSARQFPNYSSELNVNALLLGDSALYLCASSLRDKKPPEKLFFGSGTQLSVL.

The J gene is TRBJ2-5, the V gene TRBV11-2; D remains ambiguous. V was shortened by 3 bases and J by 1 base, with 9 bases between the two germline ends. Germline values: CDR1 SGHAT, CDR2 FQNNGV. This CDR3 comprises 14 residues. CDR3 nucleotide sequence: TGTGCCAGCAGCTTCTCCCAGGCCCAAGAGACCCAGTACTTC. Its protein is CASSFSQAQETQYF.

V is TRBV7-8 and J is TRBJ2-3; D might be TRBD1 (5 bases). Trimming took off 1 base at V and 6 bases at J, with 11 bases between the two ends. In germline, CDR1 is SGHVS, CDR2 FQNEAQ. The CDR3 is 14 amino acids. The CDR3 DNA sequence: TGTGCCAGCAGCTTAGTTCAGGGTATGGATACGCAGTATTTT. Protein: CASSLVQGMDTQYF.

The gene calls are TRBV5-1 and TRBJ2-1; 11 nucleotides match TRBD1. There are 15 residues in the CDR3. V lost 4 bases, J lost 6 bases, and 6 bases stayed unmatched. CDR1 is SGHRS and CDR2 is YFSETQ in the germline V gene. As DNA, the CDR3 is TGCGCCAGCAGCCCCCAGGGACAGGGGGGCAATGAGCAGTTCTTC. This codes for CASSPQGQGGNEQFF.

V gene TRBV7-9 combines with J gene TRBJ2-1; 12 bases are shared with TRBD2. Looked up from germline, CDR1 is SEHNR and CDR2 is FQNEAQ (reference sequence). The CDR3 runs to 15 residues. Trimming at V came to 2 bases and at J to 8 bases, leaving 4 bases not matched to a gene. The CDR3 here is CASSLWLAGGHEQFF. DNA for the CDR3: TGTGCCAGCAGCTTATGGCTAGCGGGGGGGCATGAGCAGTTCTTC.

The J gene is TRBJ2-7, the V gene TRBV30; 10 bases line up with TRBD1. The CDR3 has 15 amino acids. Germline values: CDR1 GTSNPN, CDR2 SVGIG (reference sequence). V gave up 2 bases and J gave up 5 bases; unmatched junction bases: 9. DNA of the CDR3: TGTGCCTGGAGTCGTCCCGGGACAGGGGCGGACGAGCAGTACTTC. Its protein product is CAWSRPGTGADEQYF.

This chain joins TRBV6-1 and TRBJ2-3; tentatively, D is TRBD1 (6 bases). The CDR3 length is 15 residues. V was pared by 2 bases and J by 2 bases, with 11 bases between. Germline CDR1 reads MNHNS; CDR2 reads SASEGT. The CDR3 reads CASSEFRTDTDTQYF. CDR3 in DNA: TGTGCCAGCAGTGAATTTAGGACAGACACAGATACGCAGTATTTT.

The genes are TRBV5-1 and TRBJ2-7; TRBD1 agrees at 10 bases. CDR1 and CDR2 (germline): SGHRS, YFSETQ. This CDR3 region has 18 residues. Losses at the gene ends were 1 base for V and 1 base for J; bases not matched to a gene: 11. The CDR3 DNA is TGCGCCAGCAGCTTGTCGGGACAGGGGCTGGGGGTTTCCTACGAGCAGTACTTC. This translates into CASSLSGQGLGVSYEQYF.

This CDR3 is CASSLFRQGFPEAFF. CDR3 sequence (DNA): TGTGCCAGCAGCTTATTTCGGCAGGGGTTCCCTGAAGCTTTCTTT. This rearrangement joins TRBV7-9 to TRBJ1-1; a possible D gene is TRBD1 (6 bases). Trimming took off 2 bases at V and 6 bases at J, with 16 bases between the two ends. CDR3 length: 15 amino acids. Germline V gene sequence: CDR1 SEHNR, CDR2 FQNEAQ (reference sequence).

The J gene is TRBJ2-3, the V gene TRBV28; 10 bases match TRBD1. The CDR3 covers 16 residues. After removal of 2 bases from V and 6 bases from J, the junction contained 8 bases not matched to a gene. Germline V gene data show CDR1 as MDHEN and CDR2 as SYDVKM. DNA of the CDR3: TGTGCCAGCAGTTTAGACGGGACAGGGGTCTTTGATACGCAGTATTTT. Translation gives CASSLDGTGVFDTQYF. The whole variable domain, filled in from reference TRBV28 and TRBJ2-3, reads DVKVTQSSRYLVKRTGEKVFLECVQDMDHENMFWYRQDPGLGLRLIYFSYDVKMKEKGDIPEGYSVSREKKERFSLILESASTNQTSMYLCASSLDGTGVFDTQYFGPGTRLTVL.

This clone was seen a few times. CDR3 protein: CASSLGTGKGQPQHF. The CDR3 DNA reads TGTGCCAGCAGCCTTGGGACAGGGAAGGGTCAGCCCCAGCATTTT. The rearrangement links TRBV28 to TRBJ1-5; 9 nucleotides agree with TRBD1. V shed 6 bases and J 6 bases; nucleotides not matched to a gene: 9. This CDR3 is built from 15 residues. Germline CDR1 and CDR2: MDHEN and SYDVKM.

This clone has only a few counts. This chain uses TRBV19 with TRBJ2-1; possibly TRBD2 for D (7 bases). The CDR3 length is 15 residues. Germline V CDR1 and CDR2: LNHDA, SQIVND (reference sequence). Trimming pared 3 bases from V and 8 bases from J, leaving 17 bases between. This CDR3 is CASSMVRGGLDEQFF. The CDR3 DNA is TGTGCCAGTAGTATGGTGAGGGGGGGCCTCGATGAGCAGTTCTTC.

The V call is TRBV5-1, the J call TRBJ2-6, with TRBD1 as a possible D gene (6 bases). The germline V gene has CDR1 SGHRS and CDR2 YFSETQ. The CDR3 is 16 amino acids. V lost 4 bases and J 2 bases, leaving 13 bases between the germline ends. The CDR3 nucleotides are TGCGCCAGCAGCAATACAGGGCTAGCTGGGGCCAACGTCCTGACTTTC. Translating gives CASSNTGLAGANVLTF.